Following are 5 T cell receptor beta chains from one sample sequenced in a study of blood T cell repertoires in COVID-19. The protocol was immunoSEQ multiplex PCR, while the TCRdb copy is restricted to in-frame clones and leaves out a portion. The data hold about 100,000 clones, with over 80% observed a single time. The source material was peripheral blood. The receptors were gathered from a man aged 50 or older with active COVID-19.

The chain links TRBV11-2 to TRBJ1-1; D not resolved. Germline CDR1 reads SGHAT; CDR2 reads FQNNGV. The CDR3 contains 15 residues. Trimming removed 0 bases at V and 3 bases at J, with 11 bases between. CDR3 bases: TGTGCCAGCAGCTTAGAGAGGGCTCTGGACACTGAAGCTTTCTTT. Its translation is CASSLERALDTEAFF.

The chain employs TRBV6-5 and TRBJ1-1; maybe TRBD1 (5 bases). This CDR3 comprises 15 residues. Germline CDR1 and CDR2: MNHEY and SVGAGI. Trimming took off 6 bases at V and 2 bases at J, with 16 bases between the two ends. Here the CDR3 reads CASRWGFGGNTEAFF. In DNA form, the CDR3 reads TGTGCCAGCAGATGGGGCTTCGGGGGAAACACTGAAGCTTTCTTT.

J is TRBJ1-1 and V is TRBV7-9, with 10 nucleotides matching TRBD1. With V trimmed by 5 bases and J by 1 base, 10 bases remained unmatched. Per the germline V gene, CDR1 is SEHNR and CDR2 is FQNEAQ (reference sequence). This CDR3 contains 17 residues. CDR3 loop: CASSPLPTGGRNTEAFF. The CDR3, as DNA: TGTGCCAGCAGCCCACTCCCGACAGGGGGCCGGAACACTGAAGCTTTCTTT.

V usage is TRBV5-8 and J usage is TRBJ1-2, with 9 positions matching TRBD1. V trimming: 3 bases; J trimming: 6 bases; junction bases outside the gene matches: 12. This CDR3 comprises 16 residues. The germline V gene has CDR1 SGHTS and CDR2 YDEGEE. The CDR3 nucleotides read TGTGCCAGCAGCTCCCCTGTGGACAGGGGATTTAATGGCTACACCTTC. Translating gives CASSSPVDRGFNGYTF.

This sequence joins TRBV19 and TRBJ1-3, with D tentatively TRBD1 (6 bases). This CDR3 comprises 15 residues. CDR1 and CDR2 from the germline V gene are LNHDA and SQIVND (reference sequence). The V gene lost 5 bases and the J gene lost 0 bases, with 11 bases spanning the gap. The CDR3 spells CASSSGQSSGNTIYF. The CDR3 DNA reads as TGTGCCAGTAGTTCCGGACAGAGCTCTGGAAACACCATATATTTT. Based on the CDR3 plus reference TRBV19 and TRBJ1-3, the full variable domain is DGGITQSPKYLFRKEGQNVTLSCEQNLNHDAMYWYRQDPGQGLRLIYYSQIVNDFQKGDIAEGYSVSREKKESFPLTVTSAQKNPTAFYLCASSSGQSSGNTIYFGEGSWLTVV.